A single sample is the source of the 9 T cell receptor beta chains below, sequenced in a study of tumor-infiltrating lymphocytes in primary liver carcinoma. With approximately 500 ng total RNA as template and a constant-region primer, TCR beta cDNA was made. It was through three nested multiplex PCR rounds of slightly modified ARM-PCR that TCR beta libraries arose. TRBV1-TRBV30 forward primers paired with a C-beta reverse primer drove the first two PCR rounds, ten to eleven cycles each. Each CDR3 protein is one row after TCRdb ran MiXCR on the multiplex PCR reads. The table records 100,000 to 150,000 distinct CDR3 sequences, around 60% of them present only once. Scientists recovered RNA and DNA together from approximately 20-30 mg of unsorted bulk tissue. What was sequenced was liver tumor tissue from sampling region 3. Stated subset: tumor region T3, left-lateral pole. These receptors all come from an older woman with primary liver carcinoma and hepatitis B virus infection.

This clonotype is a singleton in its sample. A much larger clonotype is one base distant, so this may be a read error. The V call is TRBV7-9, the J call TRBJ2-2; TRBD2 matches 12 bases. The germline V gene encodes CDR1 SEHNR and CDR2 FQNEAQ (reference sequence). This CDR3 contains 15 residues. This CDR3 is CANSPGLAGTGELFF. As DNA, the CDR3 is TGTGCCAACAGCCCCGGACTAGCGGGAACCGGGGAGCTGTTTTTT. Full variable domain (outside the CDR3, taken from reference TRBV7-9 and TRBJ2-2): DTGVSQNPRHKITKRGQNVTFRCDPISEHNRLYWYRQTLGQGPEFLTYFQNEAQLEKSRLLSDRFSAERPKGSFSTLEIQRTEQGDSAMYLCANSPGLAGTGELFFGEGSRLTVL.

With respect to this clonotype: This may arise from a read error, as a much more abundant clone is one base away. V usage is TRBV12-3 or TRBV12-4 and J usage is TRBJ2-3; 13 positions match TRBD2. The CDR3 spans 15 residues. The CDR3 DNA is TGTGCCGGCAGTTCCGGACTAGCGGGAGTAGATACGCAGTATTTT. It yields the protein CAGSSGLAGVDTQYF.

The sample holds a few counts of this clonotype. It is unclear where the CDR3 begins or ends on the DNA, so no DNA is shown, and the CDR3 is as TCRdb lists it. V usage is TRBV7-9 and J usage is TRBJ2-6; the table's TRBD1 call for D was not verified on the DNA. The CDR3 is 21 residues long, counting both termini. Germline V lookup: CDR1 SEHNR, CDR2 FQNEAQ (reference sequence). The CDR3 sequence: CASSLVFATGAISSRANVLTF.

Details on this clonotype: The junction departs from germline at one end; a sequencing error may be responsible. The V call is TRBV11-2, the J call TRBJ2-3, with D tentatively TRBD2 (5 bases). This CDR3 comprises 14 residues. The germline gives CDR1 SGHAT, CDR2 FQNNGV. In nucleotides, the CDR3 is TGTGCTAGCACCTTAGACGGGGAGATCGATACGCAGTATTTT. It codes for CASTLDGEIDTQYF.

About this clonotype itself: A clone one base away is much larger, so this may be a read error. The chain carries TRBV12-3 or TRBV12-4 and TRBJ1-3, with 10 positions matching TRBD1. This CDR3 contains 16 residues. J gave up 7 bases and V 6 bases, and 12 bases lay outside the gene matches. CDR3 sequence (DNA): TGTGCCAGCAGATCCTCAACCGGGACAGGGGAGAACACCATATATTTT. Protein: CASRSSTGTGENTIYF.

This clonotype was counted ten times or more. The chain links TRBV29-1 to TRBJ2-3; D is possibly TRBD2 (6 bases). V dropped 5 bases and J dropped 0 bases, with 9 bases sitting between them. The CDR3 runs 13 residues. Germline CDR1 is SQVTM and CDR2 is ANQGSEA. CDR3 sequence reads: CSVRGTSTDTQYF. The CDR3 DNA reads TGCAGCGTTCGCGGGACTAGCACAGATACGCAGTATTTT.

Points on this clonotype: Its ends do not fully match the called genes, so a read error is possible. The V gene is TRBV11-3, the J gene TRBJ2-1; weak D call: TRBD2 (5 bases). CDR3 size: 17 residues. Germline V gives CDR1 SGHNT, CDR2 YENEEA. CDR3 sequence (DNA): TGTGCCAGCGGCTTAGGTCGGGGAGAGTGTGGTGTCGATGAGCAGTTCTTC. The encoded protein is CASGLGRGECGVDEQFF.

Here the CDR3 DNA reads TGTGCCAGCAGTTACTCCACAGGGGTCAACCAGCCCCAGTATTTT. Encoded protein: CASSYSTGVNQPQYF. The V gene is TRBV6-5, the J gene TRBJ1-5, with TRBD1 matching 7 bases. The J call may not be correct, given that the DNA end is closer to TRBJ2-3. Germline lookup yields CDR1 MNHEY and CDR2 SVGAGI. The CDR3 is made up of 15 amino acids.

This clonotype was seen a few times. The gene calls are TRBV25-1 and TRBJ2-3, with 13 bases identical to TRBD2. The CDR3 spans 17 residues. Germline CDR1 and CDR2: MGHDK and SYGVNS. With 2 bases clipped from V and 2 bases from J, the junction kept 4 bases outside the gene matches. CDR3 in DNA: TGTGCCAGCAGTGAAGGAACTAGCGGGAGGGCCACAGATACGCAGTATTTT. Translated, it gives CASSEGTSGRATDTQYF.